Listed below are T cell receptor beta chains from one sample, sequenced in a study of T cells in Graves' hyperthyroidism and ophthalmopathy. Using its own MiXCR run on the multiplex PCR reads, TCRdb lists one record per CDR3 protein. Of about 700,000 distinct CDR3 sequences in the sample, about 45% were seen once. Material: peripheral blood or thyroid tissue (not recorded which). The receptor set was obtained from an adult man with Graves' disease, either hyperthyroidism or ophthalmopathy (not recorded which). Both conserved end residues are trimmed from each CDR3. Fields, in order: J gene, V gene, CDR3 protein.

TRBJ1-2,TRBV5-1,ASSVSDREGYT
TRBJ2-3,TRBV29-1,SVEVGTDTQY
TRBJ1-2,TRBV24-1,ATSDSGQGDGYT
TRBJ1-2,TRBV2,ASSVDGGYGYT
TRBJ1-2,TRBV24-1,ATSDEGTPYGYT
TRBJ1-5,TRBV7-9,ASSFGRGLIQPQH
TRBJ1-5,TRBV2,ASSEPGLNQPQH
TRBJ1-3,TRBV7-3,ASSAGQGRDGWPGNTIY
TRBJ1-5,TRBV7-3,ASSFSGRQKDQPQH
TRBJ1-5,TRBV19,ASKSGRSNQPQH
TRBJ1-2,TRBV29-1,SVYRDRGYGYT
TRBJ1-5,TRBV29-1,SVAGVGQPQH
TRBJ1-2,TRBV20-1,SASSNRGLNYGYT
TRBJ1-6,TRBV10-3,AIRTDRGGDSPLH
TRBJ2-2,TRBV7-2,ASSSGGLAGRVGELF
TRBJ1-1,TRBV9,ASSPGASNTEAF
TRBJ1-5,TRBV7-8,ASSLEGVQPQH
TRBJ1-2,TRBV7-2,ASSGRGWYGYT
TRBJ2-3,TRBV5-1,ASSLALDTQY